Each of the 21 T cell receptor beta chains below was sequenced from the same sample in a study of blood T cell repertoires in COVID-19. Repertoires were generated with immunoSEQ multiplex PCR, while TCRdb's copy carries only in-frame clones and drops some. Among some 180,000 clones listed, approximately 85% were seen once. Input material: PBMCs or T cells enriched from blood (not recorded which). All receptors come from a middle-aged man who had recovered from COVID-19.

The V call is TRBV12-3 or TRBV12-4, the J call TRBJ1-1; D perhaps matches TRBD1 (6 bases). The CDR3 totals 13 residues. The germline V and J ends were trimmed by 3 bases and 6 bases, with 11 bases remaining between them. DNA of the CDR3: TGTGCCAGCAGTTTGTTCCGGACAGCTGAAGCTTTCTTT. The encoded protein is CASSLFRTAEAFF.

This clone turned up a few times. The chain is built from TRBV10-3 and TRBJ1-1; D unclear. Germline V gene data show CDR1 as ENHRY and CDR2 as SYGVKD. The germline V and J ends were trimmed by 0 bases and 7 bases, with 12 bases remaining between them. The CDR3 is 14 residues long. As DNA, the CDR3 is TGTGCCATCAGTGAGTCGAATGACTACGATGAAGCTTTCTTT. It specifies CAISESNDYDEAFF.

This clone was seen more than once but under ten times. The rearrangement joins TRBV10-3 to TRBJ2-7, with 10 bases matching TRBD1. This CDR3 is 14 amino acids long. Germline assignment: CDR1 ENHRY and CDR2 SYGVKD. The ends lost 6 bases at V and 6 bases at J; junction bases unmatched: 8. This chain's CDR3 is CAIRPTGGTGEQYF. The CDR3 DNA is TGTGCCATCAGACCGACAGGGGGCACGGGCGAGCAGTACTTC.

This clone appeared a few times. The chain links TRBV5-5 to TRBJ1-2, with a weak D call TRBD1 (6 bases). Trimming cost V 4 bases and J 0 bases, with 10 bases left between them. The CDR3 runs to 14 residues. Germline V gene sequence: CDR1 SGHKS, CDR2 YYEKEE (reference sequence). Written as DNA, the CDR3 is TGTGCCAGCAGCCTACAGGGATCTAACTATGGCTACACCTTC. Protein sequence: CASSLQGSNYGYTF.

This clone was recorded only once. J is TRBJ1-4 and V is TRBV24-1; D not resolved. Germline values: CDR1 KGHDR, CDR2 SFDVKD. CDR3 length: 14 residues. V was trimmed by 5 bases and J by 8 bases, leaving 14 bases between them. The CDR3 DNA sequence: TGTGCCACCAGTGGGAAGGGTGAGGGCGAAAAACTGTTTTTT. It codes for CATSGKGEGEKLFF.

This clone has a handful of counts. The chain recombines TRBV27 with TRBJ1-5; 8 positions agree with TRBD1. CDR3 length: 17 residues. V shed 4 bases, J shed 3 bases, and the junction held 11 bases outside the gene matches. CDR1 is MNHEY and CDR2 is SMNVEV in the germline V gene (reference sequence). The CDR3 DNA follows: TGTGCCAGCAGTTCGACAGGGGCATATGTAAACAATCAGCCCCAGCATTTT. The encoded protein is CASSSTGAYVNNQPQHF.

The CDR3 nucleotides are TGTGCCAGCAGCTTAGGCCACATAGATACGCAGTATTTT. This translates into CASSLGHIDTQYF. This sequence joins TRBV11-3 and TRBJ2-3; no reliable D call. CDR3 length: 13 amino acids. The germline gives CDR1 SGHNT, CDR2 YENEEA. Trimming shortened V by 1 base and J by 5 bases, and 7 bases separated the two germline ends. The complete variable domain, with remaining parts taken from reference TRBV11-3 and TRBJ2-3, reads EAGVVQSPRYKIIEKKQPVAFWCNPISGHNTLYWYLQNLGQGPELLIRYENEEAVDDSQLPKDRFSAERLKGVDSTLKIQPAELGDSAVYLCASSLGHIDTQYFGPGTRLTVL.

The V call is TRBV7-2, the J call TRBJ1-6, with D possibly being TRBD1 (5 bases). CDR3 length equals 16 residues. The germline CDR1 and CDR2 sequences are SGHTA and FQGNSA. V was trimmed by 2 bases and J by 11 bases, leaving 19 bases between them. In nucleotides, the CDR3 is TGTGCCAGCAGCTTACCGATTGGGCAGGGTCGTCCACCCCTCCACTTT. Translating gives CASSLPIGQGRPPLHF.

There are a few counts of this clone. The rearrangement uses TRBV19 and TRBJ2-7; a weak D match, TRBD1 (6 bases). V was pared by 2 bases and J by 5 bases, with 16 bases between. CDR1 LNHDA and CDR2 SQIVND come from the germline V gene (reference sequence). The CDR3 contains 15 residues. The CDR3 region has the DNA TGTGCCAGTAGTATATCCCAGGGGACGGGGAACGAGCAGTACTTC. As protein: CASSISQGTGNEQYF. Complete variable domain (other parts from reference TRBV19 and TRBJ2-7): DGGITQSPKYLFRKEGQNVTLSCEQNLNHDAMYWYRQDPGQGLRLIYYSQIVNDFQKGDIAEGYSVSREKKESFPLTVTSAQKNPTAFYLCASSISQGTGNEQYFGPGTRLTVT.

V and J are TRBV2 and TRBJ2-1; maybe TRBD2 (5 bases). The germline V gene has CDR1 SNHLY and CDR2 FYNNEI. Trimming pared 2 bases from V and 10 bases from J, leaving 18 bases between. The length of the CDR3 is 15 residues. The CDR3 DNA is TGTGCCAGCAGTGAACCTCGAGGGCGCTGGGTCGAGCAGTTCTTC. This translates into CASSEPRGRWVEQFF.

V is TRBV2 and J is TRBJ2-7; 7 bases match TRBD1. The J segment lost 5 bases and the V segment lost 8 bases, leaving 9 bases of the junction unmatched. CDR1 and CDR2 (germline): SNHLY, FYNNEI. The CDR3 extends over 13 amino acids. The DNA of the CDR3 is TGTGCCAGCCACCTTACAGGGGACGACGAGCAGTACTTC. Its translation is CASHLTGDDEQYF.

This clone was counted once. V and J are TRBV3-1 (or the pseudogene TRBV3-2) and TRBJ1-6; D is unclear. CDR1 and CDR2 (germline): LGHDT, YNNKEL (reference sequence). V shed 1 base and J shed 5 bases, with 6 bases lying between them. The CDR3 is 14 amino acids. The CDR3 is CASSQGRDNSPLHF. CDR3 nucleotides: TGTGCCAGCAGCCAAGGACGGGATAATTCACCCCTCCACTTT.

Comments on this clone: The junction departs from the called germline gene at one end, perhaps through a read error. The V gene is TRBV9, the J gene TRBJ2-2; 10 nucleotides match TRBD2. The CDR3 covers 15 residues. From germline, CDR1 is SGDLS and CDR2 YYNGEE. The CDR3: CASSVAAGGHRGAVF. The CDR3 DNA follows: TGTGCCAGCAGCGTAGCAGCGGGGGGGCACCGGGGAGCTGTTTTT.

This chain uses TRBV6-5 with TRBJ2-5, with 8 bases aligning to TRBD1. Trimming removed 5 bases from V and 5 bases from J; junction bases left unmatched: 7. The length of the CDR3 is 14 residues. From germline, CDR1 is MNHEY and CDR2 SVGAGI. The CDR3 reads CASSTTGGRETQYF. CDR3 nucleotide sequence: TGTGCCAGCAGTACCACAGGGGGTCGGGAGACCCAGTACTTC.

The chain joins TRBV12-3 or TRBV12-4 to TRBJ1-2; D is possibly TRBD1 (5 bases). Trimming removed 5 bases at V and 1 base at J, with 5 bases between. The CDR3 length is 12 residues. CDR3: CASSRGNYGYTF. CDR3 nucleotides: TGTGCCAGCAGTAGGGGTAACTATGGCTACACCTTC.

The CDR3 sequence is CAWSVGGRETEAFF. CDR3 coding DNA: TGTGCCTGGAGTGTTGGGGGGCGGGAGACTGAAGCTTTCTTT. This chain uses TRBV30 with TRBJ1-1, with D tentatively TRBD1 (6 bases). The germline V and J ends were trimmed by 0 bases and 5 bases, with 13 bases remaining between them. This CDR3 spans 14 amino acids. In germline, CDR1 is GTSNPN, CDR2 SVGIG (reference sequence).

A few counts support this clone. V gene TRBV7-9 combines with J gene TRBJ2-5; 8 bases fit TRBD1. The junction had 4 bases not matched to a gene; V was cut back by 5 bases and J by 5 bases. Germline CDR1 reads SEHNR; CDR2 reads FQNEAQ (reference sequence). The CDR3 consists of 13 residues. The CDR3 is CASSPGGGETQYF. For the CDR3, the DNA is TGTGCCAGCAGCCCAGGGGGCGGGGAGACCCAGTACTTC.

The genes are TRBV12-5 and TRBJ2-7, with TRBD2 as a possible D gene (5 bases). Trimming cost V 2 bases and J 8 bases, with 10 bases left between them. Germline V CDR1 and CDR2: LGHNT, FRNRAP. This CDR3 region has 12 residues. CDR3 region: CASGLPPSKQYF. CDR3 DNA sequence: TGTGCTAGTGGTTTGCCCCCTAGCAAGCAGTACTTC.

The CDR3 here is CASQNFGDTGELFF. In DNA form, the CDR3 reads TGTGCCTCACAAAACTTCGGGGACACCGGGGAGCTGTTTTTT. The V gene is TRBV30, the J gene TRBJ2-2; perhaps TRBD2 as D (5 bases). Germline V gene sequence: CDR1 GTSNPN, CDR2 SVGIG (reference sequence). Trimming removed 7 bases at V and 3 bases at J, with 15 bases between. The CDR3 loop spans 14 amino acids.

This clone is a singleton in its sample. The rearrangement links TRBV9 to TRBJ1-1; D remains unclear. In germline, CDR1 is SGDLS, CDR2 YYNGEE. Trimming pared 0 bases from V and 0 bases from J, leaving 18 bases between. This CDR3 comprises 18 residues. CDR3 residues: CASSVVNVSSRLNTEAFF. The CDR3 coding sequence is TGTGCCAGCAGCGTAGTGAACGTATCGAGTCGATTGAACACTGAAGCTTTCTTT.

This clone occurred once. The CDR3 DNA reads TGTGCCAGCAGCCCTTTATCGGGAACTGAAGCTTTCTTT. It yields the protein CASSPLSGTEAFF. The V call is TRBV3-1 (or the pseudogene TRBV3-2), the J call TRBJ1-1; D ambiguous. The CDR3 runs to 13 residues. V was clipped by 4 bases and J by 5 bases, with 11 bases between them. Germline V gene sequence: CDR1 LGHDT, CDR2 YNNKEL (reference sequence).